Listed below are T cell receptor beta chains from one sample, sequenced in a study of blood T cell repertoires in COVID-19. Method: immunoSEQ multiplex PCR; TCRdb's copy keeps in-frame clones and lacks some. The sample has some 170,000 clones; more than 75% are singletons. The sample consisted of PBMCs or T cells enriched from blood (not recorded which). These receptors all stem from a man aged 40-49 years who had recovered from COVID-19. CDR3s include the opening cysteine and the closing phenylalanine or tryptophan. A D gene is named only where the DNA matches it firmly. The listing skips clone size in some rows; elsewhere it reads once, few, many or a size class.

TRBJ1-2 NA NA TRBV2 CASSESSTGYTF TGTGCCAGCAGTGAAAGCTCTACTGGCTACACCTTC
TRBJ1-5 NA NA TRBV7-2 CASSLVAGSNQPQHF TGTGCCAGCAGCTTAGTGGCAGGGTCCAATCAGCCCCAGCATTTT
TRBJ1-6 TRBD1 NA TRBV9 CASSLTGAGSPLHF TGTGCCAGCAGTCTGACAGGGGCGGGCTCACCCCTCCACTTT
TRBJ2-1 NA NA TRBV24-1 CATSDLGLSNEQFF TGTGCCACCAGTGATTTGGGACTTTCCAATGAGCAGTTCTTC
TRBJ2-1 TRBD1 once TRBV11-2 CASSAGPRQGNEQFF TGTGCCAGCAGCGCCGGGCCAAGACAGGGGAATGAGCAGTTCTTC
TRBJ1-1 NA NA TRBV5-5 CASSSTSSGAFF TGTGCCAGCTCCTCGACTTCGTCCGGGGCTTTCTTT
TRBJ2-3 NA NA TRBV7-8 CASSFGDTQYF TGTGCCAGCAGCTTCGGGGATACGCAGTATTTT
TRBJ1-1 NA NA TRBV5-4 CASSSAMTGGSTEAFF TGTGCCAGCAGCTCTGCGATGACCGGTGGGAGCACTGAAGCTTTCTTT
TRBJ1-2 NA few TRBV10-1 CASSARVHGYTF TGCGCCAGCAGTGCCAGGGTACATGGCTACACCTTC
TRBJ1-3 NA NA TRBV19 CASSRGGSGNTIYF TGTGCCAGTAGTCGCGGGGGAAGTGGAAACACCATATATTTT
TRBJ1-2 TRBD1 NA TRBV5-1 CASSLVTGGGGYTF TGCGCCAGCAGCTTGGTCACAGGGGGCGGTGGCTACACCTTC
TRBJ2-7 NA NA TRBV7-8 CASGENRATYEQYF TGTGCCAGCGGAGAGAACAGGGCGACCTACGAGCAGTACTTC
TRBJ2-1 NA NA TRBV14 CASSQGWEQFF TGTGCCAGCAGCCAGGGGTGGGAGCAGTTCTTC
TRBJ2-2 TRBD1 NA TRBV7-3 CASSSTGGANTGELFF TGTGCCAGCAGCTCAACAGGGGGCGCGAACACCGGGGAGCTGTTTTTT
TRBJ1-2 NA NA TRBV19 CASSIRVSYGYTF TGTGCCAGTAGTATCAGGGTTAGCTATGGCTACACCTTC
TRBJ1-5 TRBD1 NA TRBV30 CAWSVRDRGNQPQHF TGTGCCTGGAGTGTACGGGACAGGGGCAATCAGCCCCAGCATTTT
TRBJ2-7 NA NA TRBV28 CASSSPSSSSSYEQYF TGTGCCAGCAGTTCGCCATCGTCTAGCTCCTCCTACGAGCAGTACTTC
TRBJ2-2 NA NA TRBV18 CASSGSAGELFF TGTGCCAGCTCAGGGAGCGCCGGGGAGCTGTTTTTT
TRBJ1-4 NA NA TRBV9 CASSPTSGEGLEKLFF TGTGCCAGCAGCCCAACATCGGGAGAGGGGCTTGAAAAACTGTTTTTT
TRBJ1-1 TRBD1 NA TRBV4-1 CASSRQTGLGTEAFF TGCGCCAGCAGCCGGCAGACAGGGTTGGGCACTGAAGCTTTCTTT
TRBJ1-5 TRBD1 NA TRBV6-1 CASSEVDREQPQHF TGTGCCAGCAGTGAGGTCGACAGGGAACAGCCCCAGCATTTT
TRBJ2-3 NA NA TRBV15 CATSTLRTDTQYF TGTGCCACCAGCACCCTTAGAACAGATACGCAGTATTTT
TRBJ1-5 TRBD1 once TRBV7-2 CASSPAGGGGQPQHF TGTGCCAGCAGCCCCGCAGGGGGCGGGGGTCAGCCCCAGCATTTT
TRBJ1-2 TRBD1 NA TRBV19 CASTDRGNSGYTF TGTGCCAGTACCGACAGGGGTAATTCTGGCTACACCTTC
TRBJ2-2 NA NA TRBV18 CASSQGARTGELFF TGTGCCAGCTCACAAGGGGCGCGCACCGGGGAGCTGTTTTTT
TRBJ2-3 NA once TRBV10-1 CASRVDSHGATDTQYF TGCGCCAGCAGGGTGGACAGCCACGGTGCCACAGATACGCAGTATTTT
TRBJ1-4 NA NA TRBV5-8 CASGNPGADNEKLFF TGTGCCAGCGGAAACCCAGGGGCGGATAACGAAAAACTGTTTTTT
TRBJ1-2 NA NA TRBV5-1 CASMGGLSNYGYTF TGCGCCAGCATGGGCGGACTTTCTAACTATGGCTACACCTTC
TRBJ2-3 TRBD1 NA TRBV11-2 CASSSSQGVGTDTQYF TGTGCCAGCAGCTCTTCTCAGGGGGTCGGCACAGATACGCAGTATTTT
TRBJ1-5 NA NA TRBV4-1 CASSQVDLGLSNQPQHF TGCGCCAGCAGCCAAGTGGACCTGGGACTGTCCAATCAGCCCCAGCATTTT
TRBJ1-1 NA NA TRBV3-1/TRBV3-2 CASSPLSVTGNTEAFF TGTGCCAGCAGCCCTCTAAGCGTTACAGGGAACACTGAAGCTTTCTTT
TRBJ2-1 TRBD2 NA TRBV30 CAWRGGGGPYNEQFF TGTGCCTGGAGGGGCGGCGGGGGGCCCTACAATGAGCAGTTCTTC
TRBJ1-1 NA NA TRBV6-1 CASSEALPGNTEAFF TGTGCCAGCAGTGAAGCCCTCCCAGGGAACACTGAAGCTTTCTTT
TRBJ2-6 TRBD1 NA TRBV7-3 CASSRDRATPGANVLTF TGTGCCAGCAGCCGAGACAGGGCTACCCCTGGGGCCAACGTCCTGACTTTC
TRBJ1-4 NA NA TRBV5-4 CASRYMQGEEKLFF TGTGCCAGCAGATATATGCAGGGCGAGGAAAAACTGTTTTTT
TRBJ1-1 NA NA TRBV5-1 CASSLASLSTEAFF TGCGCCAGCAGCTTGGCAAGTCTCAGCACTGAAGCTTTCTTT
TRBJ2-1 NA few TRBV2 CASSVWRDEQFF TGTGCCAGCAGCGTCTGGCGGGATGAGCAGTTCTTC
TRBJ1-2 TRBD1 NA TRBV6-5 CASSTSMTGRYGYTF TGTGCCAGCAGCACTTCCATGACAGGGAGGTATGGCTACACCTTC
TRBJ2-5 TRBD2 NA TRBV13 CASSQARGGYQETQYF TGTGCCAGCAGCCAAGCGCGGGGGGGGTACCAAGAGACCCAGTACTTC
TRBJ2-5 TRBD2 NA TRBV19 CASSIYGGVGETQYF TGTGCCAGTAGTATTTACGGGGGGGTGGGAGAGACCCAGTACTTC
TRBJ2-7 NA NA TRBV5-6 CASKLVGGGDTNLRYEQYF TGTGCCAGCAAGCTTGTGGGGGGTGGAGATACCAACCTCCGGTACGAGCAGTACTTC
TRBJ2-1 NA few TRBV29-1 CSVAVPPGEQFF TGCAGCGTCGCCGTCCCGCCGGGTGAGCAGTTCTTC
TRBJ2-2 NA many TRBV7-7 CASSLVQAVGGELFF TGTGCCAGCAGCTTAGTACAGGCGGTGGGCGGGGAGCTGTTTTTT
TRBJ2-5 TRBD1 NA TRBV6-5 CASKVDRGRETQYF TGTGCCAGCAAGGTCGACAGGGGGAGGGAGACCCAGTACTTC
TRBJ2-1 TRBD2 NA TRBV7-3 CASSSLAGGSYNEQFF TGTGCCAGCAGCTCCCTAGCGGGGGGCTCCTACAATGAGCAGTTCTTC
TRBJ2-1 NA NA TRBV3-1/TRBV3-2 CASSNPSVGYNEQFF TGTGCCAGCAGCAACCCTAGCGTTGGATACAATGAGCAGTTCTTC
TRBJ1-5 NA NA TRBV28 CASSWGHRVAGVRHF TGTGCCAGCAGTTGGGGTCACAGGGTTGCGGGTGTGAGGCATTTT